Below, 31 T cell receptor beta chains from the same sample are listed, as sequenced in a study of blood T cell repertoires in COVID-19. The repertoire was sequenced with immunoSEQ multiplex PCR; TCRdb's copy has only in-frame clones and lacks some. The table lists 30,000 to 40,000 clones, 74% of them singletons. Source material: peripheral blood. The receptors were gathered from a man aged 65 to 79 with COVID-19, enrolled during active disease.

CDR3 nucleotide sequence: TGTGCCAGCAGCTCCCCGGGGGGGCCAGGAAACACCATATATTTT. Translating gives CASSSPGGPGNTIYF. The chain recombines TRBV7-2 with TRBJ1-3, with D perhaps TRBD1 (6 bases). Germline V gene data show CDR1 as SGHTA and CDR2 as FQGNSA. V was shortened by 4 bases and J by 4 bases, with 14 bases between the two germline ends. The CDR3 length is 15 residues.

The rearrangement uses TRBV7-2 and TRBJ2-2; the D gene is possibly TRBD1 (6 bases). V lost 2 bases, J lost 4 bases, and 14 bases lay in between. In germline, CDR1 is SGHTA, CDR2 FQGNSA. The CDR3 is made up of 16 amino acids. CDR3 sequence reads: CASSLRGHRSTGELFF. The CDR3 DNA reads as TGTGCCAGCAGCTTAAGGGGACATCGATCCACCGGGGAGCTGTTTTTT.

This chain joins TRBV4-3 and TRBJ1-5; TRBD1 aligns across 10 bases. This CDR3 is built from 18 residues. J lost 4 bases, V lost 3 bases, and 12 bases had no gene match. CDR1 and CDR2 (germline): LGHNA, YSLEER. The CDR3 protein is CASSHRLTGTGVNQPQHF. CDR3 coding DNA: TGCGCCAGCAGCCATAGGCTTACCGGGACAGGGGTAAATCAGCCCCAGCATTTT.

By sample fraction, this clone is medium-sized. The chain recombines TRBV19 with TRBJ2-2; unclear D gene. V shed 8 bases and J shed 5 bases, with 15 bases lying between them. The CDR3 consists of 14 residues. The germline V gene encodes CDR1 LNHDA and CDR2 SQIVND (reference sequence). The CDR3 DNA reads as TGTGCCAGTGCCCTGCAGGCCTATACCGGGGAGCTGTTTTTT. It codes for CASALQAYTGELFF.

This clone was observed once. This CDR3 reads CASSPGTGRGNTEAFF. CDR3 sequence (DNA): TGTGCCAGCTCACCGGGGACAGGCCGGGGGAACACTGAAGCTTTCTTT. This chain joins TRBV18 and TRBJ1-1; TRBD1 matches at 8 bases. The germline V gene encodes CDR1 KGHSH and CDR2 LQKENI. The CDR3 covers 16 residues. Trimming removed 3 bases from V and 1 base from J; junction bases left unmatched: 7.

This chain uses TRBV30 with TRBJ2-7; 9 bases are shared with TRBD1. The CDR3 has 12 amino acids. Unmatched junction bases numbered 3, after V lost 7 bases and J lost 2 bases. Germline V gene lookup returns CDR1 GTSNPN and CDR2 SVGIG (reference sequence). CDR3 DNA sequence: TGTGCCTCCACAGGGGGCCCCTACGAGCAGTACTTC. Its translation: CASTGGPYEQYF.

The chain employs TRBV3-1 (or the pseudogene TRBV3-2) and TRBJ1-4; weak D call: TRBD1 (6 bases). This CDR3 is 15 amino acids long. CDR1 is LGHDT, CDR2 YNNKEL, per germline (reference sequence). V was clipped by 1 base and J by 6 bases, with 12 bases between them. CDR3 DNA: TGTGCCAGCAGCCAAGGGGGGCTTATGGATGAAAAACTGTTTTTT. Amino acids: CASSQGGLMDEKLFF.

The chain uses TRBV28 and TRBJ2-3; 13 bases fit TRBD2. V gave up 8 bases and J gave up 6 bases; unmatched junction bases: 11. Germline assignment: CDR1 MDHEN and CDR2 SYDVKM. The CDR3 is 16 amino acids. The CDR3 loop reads CASPPRLAGGGDTQYF. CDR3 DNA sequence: TGTGCCAGCCCTCCAAGACTAGCGGGGGGTGGGGATACGCAGTATTTT.

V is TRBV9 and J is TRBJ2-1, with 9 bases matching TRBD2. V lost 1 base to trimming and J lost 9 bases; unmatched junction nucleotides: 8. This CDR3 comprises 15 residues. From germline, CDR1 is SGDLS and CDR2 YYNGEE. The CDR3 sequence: CASSVLGSGGTEQFF. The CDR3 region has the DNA TGTGCCAGCAGCGTATTAGGCAGCGGGGGGACTGAGCAGTTCTTC. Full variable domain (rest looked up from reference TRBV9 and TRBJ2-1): DSGVTQTPKHLITATGQRVTLRCSPRSGDLSVYWYQQSLDQGLQFLIQYYNGEERAKGNILERFSAQQFPDLHSELNLSSLELGDSALYFCASSVLGSGGTEQFFGPGTRLTVL.

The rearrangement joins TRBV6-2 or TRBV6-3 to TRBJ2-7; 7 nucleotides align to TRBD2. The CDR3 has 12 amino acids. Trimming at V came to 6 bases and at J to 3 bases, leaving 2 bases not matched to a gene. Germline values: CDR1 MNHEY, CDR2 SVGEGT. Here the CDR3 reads CASSRGGYEQYF. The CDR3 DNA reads TGTGCCAGCAGCCGCGGGGGCTACGAGCAGTACTTC.

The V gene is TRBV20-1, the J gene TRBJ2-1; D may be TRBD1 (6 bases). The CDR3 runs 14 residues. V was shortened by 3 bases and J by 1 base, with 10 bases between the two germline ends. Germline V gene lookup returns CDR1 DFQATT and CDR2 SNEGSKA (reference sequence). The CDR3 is CSASWGPSYNEQFF. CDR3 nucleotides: TGCAGTGCTAGTTGGGGGCCTTCCTACAATGAGCAGTTCTTC.

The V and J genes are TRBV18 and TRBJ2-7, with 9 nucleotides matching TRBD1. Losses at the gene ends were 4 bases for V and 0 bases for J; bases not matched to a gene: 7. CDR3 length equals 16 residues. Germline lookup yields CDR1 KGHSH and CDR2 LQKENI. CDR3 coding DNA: TGTGCCAGCTCACAAGGACAGGGGTTGGTCTCCTACGAGCAGTACTTC. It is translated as CASSQGQGLVSYEQYF. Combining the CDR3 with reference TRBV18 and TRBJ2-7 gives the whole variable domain NAGVMQNPRHLVRRRGQEARLRCSPMKGHSHVYWYRQLPEEGLKFMVYLQKENIIDESGMPKERFSAEFPKEGPSILRIQQVVRGDSAAYFCASSQGQGLVSYEQYFGPGTRLTVT.

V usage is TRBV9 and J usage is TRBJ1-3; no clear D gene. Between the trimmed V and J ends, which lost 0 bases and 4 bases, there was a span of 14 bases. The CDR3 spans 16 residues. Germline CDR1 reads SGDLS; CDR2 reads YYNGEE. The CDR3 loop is CASSVGAGASGNTIYF. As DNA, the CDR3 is TGTGCCAGCAGCGTAGGGGCCGGTGCCAGCGGAAACACCATATATTTT.

The CDR3 protein is CASSLPPGPNVHF. Written as DNA, the CDR3 is TGTGCCAGCAGCTTACCGCCAGGCCCTAATGTCCACTTT. V is TRBV11-2 and J is TRBJ1-6, with D unresolved. CDR1 is SGHAT, CDR2 FQNNGV, per germline. The ends were cut back, 2 bases at V and 17 bases at J, with 16 bases in the middle. The CDR3 sequence is 13 residues long. Full variable domain (rest looked up from reference TRBV11-2 and TRBJ1-6): EAGVAQSPRYKIIEKRQSVAFWCNPISGHATLYWYQQILGQGPKLLIQFQNNGVVDDSQLPKDRFSAERLKGVDSTLKIQPAKLEDSAVYLCASSLPPGPNVHFGNGTRLTVT.

The CDR3 is CASSPDKGALSAFF. The CDR3 coding sequence is TGTGCCAGCTCACCAGATAAGGGGGCTCTTTCGGCTTTCTTT. The rearrangement links TRBV18 to TRBJ1-1; 7 bases map to TRBD1. The germline CDR1 and CDR2 sequences are KGHSH and LQKENI. J was trimmed by 11 bases and V by 2 bases; bases with no gene match: 11. The CDR3 loop spans 14 amino acids.

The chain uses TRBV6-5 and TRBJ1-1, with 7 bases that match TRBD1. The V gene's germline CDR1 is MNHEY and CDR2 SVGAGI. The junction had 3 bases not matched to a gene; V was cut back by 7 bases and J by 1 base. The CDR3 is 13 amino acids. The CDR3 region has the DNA TGTGCCAGCAAACGACAGGGGAACACTGAAGCTTTCTTT. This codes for CASKRQGNTEAFF.

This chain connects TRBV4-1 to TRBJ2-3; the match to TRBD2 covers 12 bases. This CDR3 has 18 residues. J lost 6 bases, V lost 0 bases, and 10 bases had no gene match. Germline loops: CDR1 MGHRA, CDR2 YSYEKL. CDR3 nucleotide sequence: TGCGCCAGCAGCCAAGATATACCTAGCGGGAGGGAGGGGGATACGCAGTATTTT. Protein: CASSQDIPSGREGDTQYF.

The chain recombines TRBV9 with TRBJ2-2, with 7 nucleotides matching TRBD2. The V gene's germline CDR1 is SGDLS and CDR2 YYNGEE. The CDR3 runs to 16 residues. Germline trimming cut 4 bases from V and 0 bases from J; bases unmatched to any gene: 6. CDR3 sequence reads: CASSPSSGTNTGELFF. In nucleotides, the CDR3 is TGTGCCAGCAGCCCTTCTAGCGGAACGAACACCGGGGAGCTGTTTTTT.

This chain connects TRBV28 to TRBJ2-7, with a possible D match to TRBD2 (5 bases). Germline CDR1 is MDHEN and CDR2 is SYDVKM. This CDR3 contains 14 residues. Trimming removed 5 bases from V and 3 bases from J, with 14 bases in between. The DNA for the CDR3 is TGTGCCAGCAGTCGCCCTGATGAGGGCTACGAGCAGTACTTC. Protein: CASSRPDEGYEQYF.

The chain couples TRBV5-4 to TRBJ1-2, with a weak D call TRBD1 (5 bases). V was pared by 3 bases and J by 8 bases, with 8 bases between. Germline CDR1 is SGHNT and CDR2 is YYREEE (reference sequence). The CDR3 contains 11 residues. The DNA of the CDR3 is TGTGCCAGCAGCTCAGGGTCGGGCTACACCTTC. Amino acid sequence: CASSSGSGYTF.

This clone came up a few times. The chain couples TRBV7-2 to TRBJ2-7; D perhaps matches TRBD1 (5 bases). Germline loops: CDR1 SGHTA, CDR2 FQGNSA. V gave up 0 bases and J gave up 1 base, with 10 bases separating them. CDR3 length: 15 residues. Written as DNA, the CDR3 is TGTGCCAGCAGCTTAGCGCAGTCAGGGTCCTACGAGCAGTACTTC. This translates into CASSLAQSGSYEQYF.

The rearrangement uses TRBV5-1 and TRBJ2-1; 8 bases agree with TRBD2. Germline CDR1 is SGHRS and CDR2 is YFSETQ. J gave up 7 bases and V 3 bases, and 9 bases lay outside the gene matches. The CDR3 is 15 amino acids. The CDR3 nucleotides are TGCGCCAGCAGCTCACAGAGCGGGAGTCAGAATGAGCAGTTCTTC. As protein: CASSSQSGSQNEQFF.

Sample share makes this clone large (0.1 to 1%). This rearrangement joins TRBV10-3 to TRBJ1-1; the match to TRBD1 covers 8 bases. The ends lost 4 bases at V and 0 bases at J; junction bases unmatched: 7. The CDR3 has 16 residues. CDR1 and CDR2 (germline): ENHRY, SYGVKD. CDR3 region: CAISVSGQAMNTEAFF. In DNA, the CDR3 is TGTGCCATCAGTGTCTCGGGACAGGCGATGAACACTGAAGCTTTCTTT.

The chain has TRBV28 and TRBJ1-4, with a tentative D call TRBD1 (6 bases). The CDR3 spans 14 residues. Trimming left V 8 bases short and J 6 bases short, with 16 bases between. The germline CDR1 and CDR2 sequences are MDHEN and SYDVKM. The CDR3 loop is CASFEGGADEKLFF. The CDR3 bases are TGTGCCAGCTTCGAGGGGGGGGCGGATGAAAAACTGTTTTTT.

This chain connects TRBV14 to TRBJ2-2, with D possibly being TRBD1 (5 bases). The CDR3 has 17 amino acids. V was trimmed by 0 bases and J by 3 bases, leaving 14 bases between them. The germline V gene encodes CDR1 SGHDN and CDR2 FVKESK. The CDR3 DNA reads TGTGCCAGCAGCCAAGATGATAGGACACGGTACACCGGGGAGCTGTTTTTT. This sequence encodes CASSQDDRTRYTGELFF.

CDR3 loop: CASSVAGVGNSPLHF. The CDR3 nucleotides are TGTGCCAGCAGCGTAGCAGGGGTAGGTAATTCACCCCTCCACTTT. This chain links TRBV9 with TRBJ1-6; maybe TRBD1 (6 bases). The CDR3 loop spans 15 amino acids. The germline V gene has CDR1 SGDLS and CDR2 YYNGEE. V was clipped by 0 bases and J by 6 bases, with 10 bases between them.

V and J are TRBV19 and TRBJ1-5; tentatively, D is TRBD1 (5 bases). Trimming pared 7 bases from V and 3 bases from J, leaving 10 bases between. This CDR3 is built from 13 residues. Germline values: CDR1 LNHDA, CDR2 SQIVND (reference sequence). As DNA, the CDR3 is TGTGCCAGTACCAAGGGGCTCAATCAGCCCCAGCATTTT. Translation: CASTKGLNQPQHF.

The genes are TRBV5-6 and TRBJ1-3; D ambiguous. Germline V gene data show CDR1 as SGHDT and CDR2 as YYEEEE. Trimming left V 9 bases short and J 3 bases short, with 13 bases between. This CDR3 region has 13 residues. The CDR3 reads CATTRGYGNTIYF. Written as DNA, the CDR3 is TGTGCCACCACTCGGGGTTATGGAAACACCATATATTTT.

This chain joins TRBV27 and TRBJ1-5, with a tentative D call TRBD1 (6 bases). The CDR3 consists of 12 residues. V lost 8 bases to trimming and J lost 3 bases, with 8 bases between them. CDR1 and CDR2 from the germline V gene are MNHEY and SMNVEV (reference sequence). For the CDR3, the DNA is TGTGCCAGCGGGGGGGCCAATCAGCCCCAGCATTTT. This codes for CASGGANQPQHF.

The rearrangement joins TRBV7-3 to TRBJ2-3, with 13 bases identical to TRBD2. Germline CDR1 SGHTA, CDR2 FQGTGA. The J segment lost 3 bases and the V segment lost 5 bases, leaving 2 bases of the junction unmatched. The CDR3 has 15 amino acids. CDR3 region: CASSAGLAGTDTQYF. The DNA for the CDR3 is TGTGCCAGCAGCGCGGGACTAGCGGGGACAGATACGCAGTATTTT.

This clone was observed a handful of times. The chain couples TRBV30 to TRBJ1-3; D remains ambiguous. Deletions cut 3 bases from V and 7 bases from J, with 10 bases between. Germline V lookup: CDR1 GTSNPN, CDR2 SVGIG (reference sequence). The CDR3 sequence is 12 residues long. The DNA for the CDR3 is TGTGCCTGGAGATCCGGACTCAACACCATATATTTT. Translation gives CAWRSGLNTIYF.